This T cell receptor (beta chain) was sequenced during a study of early T cells in non-severe SARS-CoV-2 infection. The CDR3 totals 14 residues. The germline CDR1 and CDR2 sequences are DFQATT and SNEGSKA (reference sequence). After removal of 3 bases from V and 7 bases from J, the junction contained 11 bases not matched to a gene. Individual cDNA molecules received unique molecular identifiers. In TCRdb, the 5' RACE reads were re-called with MiXCR into one record per CDR3 protein. The sample contains about 25,000 distinct CDR3 sequences, 4.4% of which appear only once. This clonotype was detected many times.

The chain has TRBV20-1 and TRBJ2-7; 8 bases match TRBD2. Sequenced: whole blood. This sequence originates from an adult who was a healthcare worker with PCR-confirmed SARS-CoV-2 infection or an uninfected control (not recorded which). CDR3 sequence (DNA): TGCAGTGCTAGGTCCGGGAGGGACTCGGGGGAGCAGTACTTC. Translation gives CSARSGRDSGEQYF.